This passage covers 2 T cell receptor beta chains from one sample sequenced in a study of graft-versus-host responses after intestinal transplantation. Assay used: immunoSEQ multiplex PCR; TCRdb lists only in-frame clones, some missing. The sample lists under 90,000 clones, around 93% occurring once. Their cognate antigens are unknown. The sample was unstimulated CD4+ T cells sorted from spleen or lymph node cells, taken before transplant. All receptors come from a human donor who was the organ donor for an intestinal transplant.

Only one count was recorded for this clone. Other DNA sequences of this sample code for an identical CDR3. The chain couples TRBV11-1 to TRBJ2-7, with TRBD2 matching over 11 bases. The CDR3 loop spans 15 amino acids. Trimming removed 5 bases from V and 4 bases from J; junction bases left unmatched: 7. The germline gives CDR1 SGHAT, CDR2 FQDESV (reference sequence). CDR3 amino acids: CASSASGLAVYEQYF. CDR3 sequence (DNA): TGTGCCAGCAGCGCCTCGGGACTAGCGGTTTACGAGCAGTACTTC.

The V call is TRBV5-1, the J call TRBJ2-7; 9 bases fit TRBD1. CDR3 length: 14 amino acids. After removal of 4 bases from V and 4 bases from J, the junction contained 6 bases not matched to a gene. CDR1 and CDR2 (germline): SGHRS, YFSETQ. The CDR3 protein is CASSPYRGRYEQYF. The CDR3 DNA sequence: TGCGCCAGCAGCCCCTACAGGGGGCGGTACGAGCAGTACTTC.